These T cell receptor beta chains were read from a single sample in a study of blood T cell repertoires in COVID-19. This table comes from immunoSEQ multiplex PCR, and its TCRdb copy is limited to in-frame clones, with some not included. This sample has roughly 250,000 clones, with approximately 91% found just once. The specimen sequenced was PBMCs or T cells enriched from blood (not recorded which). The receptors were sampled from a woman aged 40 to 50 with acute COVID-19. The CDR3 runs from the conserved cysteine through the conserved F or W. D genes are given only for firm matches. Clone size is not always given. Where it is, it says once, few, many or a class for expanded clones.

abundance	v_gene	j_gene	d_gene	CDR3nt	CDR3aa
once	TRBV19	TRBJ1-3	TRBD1	TGTGCCAGTAGTATGAGGACAGGGGTGACTGGAAACACCATATATTTT	CASSMRTGVTGNTIYF
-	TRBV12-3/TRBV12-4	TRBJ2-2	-	TGTGCCAGCAGCGGGAGTCAGGTCGGGGAGCTGTTTTTT	CASSGSQVGELFF
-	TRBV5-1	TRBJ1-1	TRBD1	TGCGCCAGCAGCTCCCGGACAGGGGGCACTGAAGCTTTCTTT	CASSSRTGGTEAFF
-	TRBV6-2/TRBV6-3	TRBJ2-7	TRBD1	TGTGCCAGCAGTTTGGGACAGGGTATAGGCGAGCAGTATTTC	CASSLGQGIGEQYF
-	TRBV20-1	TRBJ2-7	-	TGCAGTGCTAGTAATGCCGCTACCTACGAGCAGTACTTC	CSASNAATYEQYF
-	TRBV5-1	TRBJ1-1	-	TGCGCCAGCAGCTTGGCCAGGGCGAACACTGAAGCTTTCTTT	CASSLARANTEAFF
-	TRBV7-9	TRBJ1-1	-	TGTGCCAGCAGCCCCCGGGACACGAACACTGAAGCTTTCTTT	CASSPRDTNTEAFF
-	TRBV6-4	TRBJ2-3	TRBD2	TGTGCCAGGCAGCGGGGGAGCACAGATACGCAGTATTTT	CARQRGSTDTQYF
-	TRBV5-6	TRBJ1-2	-	TGTGCCAGCAGACAACTTCAGGGTGTCCGGGGCTACACCTTC	CASRQLQGVRGYTF
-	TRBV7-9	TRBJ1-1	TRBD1	TGTGCCAGCAGCTTAGCGGGACAGACTGAAGCTTTCTTT	CASSLAGQTEAFF
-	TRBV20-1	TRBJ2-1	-	TGCAGTACTAACGTGCGCGGTGAGCAGTTCTTC	CSTNVRGEQFF
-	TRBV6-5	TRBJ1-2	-	TGTGCCAGCAGTTACGGAGCAGGGCCCTATGGCTACACCTTC	CASSYGAGPYGYTF
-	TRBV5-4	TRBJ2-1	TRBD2	TGTGCCAGCAGCCTCCGACCCGGGACTAGCGGGATAGGTGAGCAGTTCTTC	CASSLRPGTSGIGEQFF
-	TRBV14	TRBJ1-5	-	TGTGCCAGCAGCCAAGGTCGGGATCAGCCCCAGCATTTT	CASSQGRDQPQHF
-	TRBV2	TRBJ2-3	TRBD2	TGTGCCAGCATCAAGGGGAGAGGTAGCGGGGCTGACACAGATACGCAGTATTTT	CASIKGRGSGADTDTQYF
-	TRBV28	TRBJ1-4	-	TGTGCCAGCAGTTTGGAGGGACCTTTCTTTCAGAGGAGTGAAAAACTGTTTTTT	CASSLEGPFFQRSEKLFF
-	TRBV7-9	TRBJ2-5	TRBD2	TGTGCCAGCAGCCCCAGACAGCGGGGGAGACTACGAGAGACCCAGTACTTC	CASSPRQRGRLRETQYF
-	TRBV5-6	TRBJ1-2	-	TGTGCCAGCAGTCGGGAGACAGCTCCATATGGCTACACCTTC	CASSRETAPYGYTF
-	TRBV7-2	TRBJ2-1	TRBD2	TGTGCCAGCAGCCCCGGGACTAGCGGCTACAATGAGCAGTTCTTC	CASSPGTSGYNEQFF
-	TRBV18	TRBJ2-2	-	TGTGCCAGCTCACCGCCCTTGGGAGGCGAGACCGGGGAGCTGTTTTTT	CASSPPLGGETGELFF
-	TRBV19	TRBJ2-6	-	TGTGCCAGTACCCTTACAGCCCCTGGGGCCAACGTCCTGACTTTC	CASTLTAPGANVLTF
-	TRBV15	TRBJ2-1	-	TGTGCCACCAGCGGGGAGCGGCTATACAATGAGCAGTTCTTC	CATSGERLYNEQFF
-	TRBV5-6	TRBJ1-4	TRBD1	TGTGCCAGCAGCTTGCTGACAGGGTTAACTAATGAAAAACTGTTTTTT	CASSLLTGLTNEKLFF
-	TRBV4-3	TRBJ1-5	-	TGCGCCAGCAGCCAAGACCCCACCCGGAATCAGCCCCAGCATTTT	CASSQDPTRNQPQHF
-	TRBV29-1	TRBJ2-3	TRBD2	TGCAGCGTGAAAGGACTAGCGGGGGGGCAGAGGTATTTT	CSVKGLAGGQRYF
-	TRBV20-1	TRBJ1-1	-	TGCAGTGCTAGTGCGGGGATTGGGAACACTGAAGCTTTCTTT	CSASAGIGNTEAFF
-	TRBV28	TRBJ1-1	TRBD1	TGTGCCAGCAGCATCTCCGGGACAGGGGGGGTGAACACTGAAGCTTTCTTT	CASSISGTGGVNTEAFF
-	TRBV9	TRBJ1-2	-	TGTGCCAGCAGCGCCCAATTGGACAGTGGCTATGGCTACACCTTC	CASSAQLDSGYGYTF
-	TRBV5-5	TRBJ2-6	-	TGTGCCAGCAGTCAAACAGACTCTGGGGCCAACGTCCTGACTTTC	CASSQTDSGANVLTF
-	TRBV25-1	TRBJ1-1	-	TGTGCCAGCAGTTTCGGAGAGAACACTGAAGCTTTCTTT	CASSFGENTEAFF
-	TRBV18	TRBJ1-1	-	TGTGCCAGCTCACCCGGTAGGGGGAACACTGAAGCTTTCTTT	CASSPGRGNTEAFF
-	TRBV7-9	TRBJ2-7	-	TGTGCCAGCAGCCGTTCCCCCGTCTCCTACGAGCAGTACTTC	CASSRSPVSYEQYF
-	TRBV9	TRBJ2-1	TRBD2	TGTGCCAGCAGCGAACTAGCGGGAGGGAATGAGCAGTTCTTC	CASSELAGGNEQFF
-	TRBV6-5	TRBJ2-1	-	TGTGCCAGCAGACAGCCGGGAGCAGATTCAAGGCAGTTCTTC	CASRQPGADSRQFF
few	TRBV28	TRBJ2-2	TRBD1	TGTGCCAGCAGTTTCAACAGGGGGTTGACCGGGGAGCTGTTTTTT	CASSFNRGLTGELFF
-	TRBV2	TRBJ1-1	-	TGTGCCAGCAGTGTTTTCTCGGCAGGCTCAGACGTAGCTTTCTTT	CASSVFSAGSDVAFF
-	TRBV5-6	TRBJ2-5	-	TGTGCCAGCAGCTTGTACAGGCTTGGAGAGACCCAGTACTTC	CASSLYRLGETQYF
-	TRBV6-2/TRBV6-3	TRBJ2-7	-	TGTGCCAGCAGTTATGGCTACACGGGTTACGAGCAGTACTTC	CASSYGYTGYEQYF
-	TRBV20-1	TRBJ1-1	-	TGCAGTGCTAGGTCAGGGACTGAAGCTTTCTTT	CSARSGTEAFF
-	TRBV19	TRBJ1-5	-	TGTGCCAGTAGTATAGGGGTCTCAAGTGCGGGCAATCAGCCCCAGCATTTT	CASSIGVSSAGNQPQHF
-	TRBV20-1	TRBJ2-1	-	TGCAGTGCTACTCAGGCGGAGGGGCAGTTCTTC	CSATQAEGQFF
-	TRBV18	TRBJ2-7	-	TGTGCCAGCTCCGGAACTAGGACAGTAATATACGAGCAGTACTTC	CASSGTRTVIYEQYF
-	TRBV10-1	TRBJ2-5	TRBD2	TGCGCCAGCACCCAGGCCCCGACTAGCGACCAAGAGACCCAGTACTTC	CASTQAPTSDQETQYF
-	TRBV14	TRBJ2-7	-	TGTGCCAGCAGCCTCCGACAGGTGAGCAGCTTGTTGAGAGCCTCCTACGAGCAGTACTTC	CASSLRQVSSLLRASYEQYF
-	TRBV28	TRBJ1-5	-	TGTGCCAGCCAGCCCGGAGGCCAGCCCCAGCATTTT	CASQPGGQPQHF
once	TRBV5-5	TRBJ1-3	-	TGTGCCAGCAGCTTGGTTGCGGCAAACTCTGGAAACACCATATATTTT	CASSLVAANSGNTIYF
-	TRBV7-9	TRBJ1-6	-	TGTGCCAGCAGCGGGCAGGGAGGTTCACCCCTCCACTTT	CASSGQGGSPLHF
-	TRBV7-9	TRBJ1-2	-	TGTGCCAGCAGCCCCCCGAGCTATGGCTACACCTTC	CASSPPSYGYTF
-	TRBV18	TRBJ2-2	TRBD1	TGTGCCAGCTCACCGGGACAGGGTGTGAACGGGGAGCTGTTTTTT	CASSPGQGVNGELFF
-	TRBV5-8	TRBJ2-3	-	TGTGCCAGCAGCTCGGACTTCACGAATACGCAGTATTTT	CASSSDFTNTQYF
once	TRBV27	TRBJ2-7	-	TGTGCCAGCAGTTTAAGGGGAGGATCGTCCGAGCAGTACTTC	CASSLRGGSSEQYF
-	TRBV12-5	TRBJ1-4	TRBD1	TGTGCTAGTGGTTTGAAGAACAGGGGGCCGGATGAAAAACTGTTTTTT	CASGLKNRGPDEKLFF
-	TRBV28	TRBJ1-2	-	TGTGCCAGCAGTTTAGGTCAGAACTATGGCTACACCTTC	CASSLGQNYGYTF